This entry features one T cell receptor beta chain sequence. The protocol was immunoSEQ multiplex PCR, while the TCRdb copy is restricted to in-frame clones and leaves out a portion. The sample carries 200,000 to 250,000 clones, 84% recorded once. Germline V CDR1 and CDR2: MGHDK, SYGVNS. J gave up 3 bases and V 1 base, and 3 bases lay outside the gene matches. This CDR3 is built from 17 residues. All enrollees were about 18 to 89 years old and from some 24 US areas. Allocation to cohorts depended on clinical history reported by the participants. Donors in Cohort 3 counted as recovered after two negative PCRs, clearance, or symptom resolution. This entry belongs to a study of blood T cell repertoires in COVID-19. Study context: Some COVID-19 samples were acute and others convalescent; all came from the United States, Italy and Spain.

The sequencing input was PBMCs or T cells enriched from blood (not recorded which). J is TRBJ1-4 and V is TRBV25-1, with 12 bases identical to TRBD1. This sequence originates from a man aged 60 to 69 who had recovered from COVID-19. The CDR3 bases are TGTGCCAGCAGTGAATCGGGACAGGGGGCTTCTAATGAAAAACTGTTTTTT. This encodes CASSESGQGASNEKLFF.